The rows below give T cell receptor beta chains drawn from one sample of a study of CD8 T cells in Susac syndrome. TCRdb fed the immunoSEQ multiplex PCR reads into MiXCR, producing one record per CDR3 protein. This sample has about 400,000 distinct CDR3 sequences; around 85% occur once, and the top ten carry approximately 0.12%. Sequencing was done on a sample of CD8+ T cells from PBMCs. The source of these receptors is a human donor with multiple sclerosis. Both conserved end residues are part of each CDR3. A D gene is named only where the DNA matches it firmly. Not all rows give a size; the values are once, few, many and, for expanded clones, a class.

CASSPPPGQSSYEQYF	TGTGCCAGCAGCCCGCCGCCGGGACAGAGCTCCTACGAGCAGTACTTC	TRBD1	TRBV14	16	TRBJ2-7	.
CASSRDGVEADYEQYF	TGTGCCAGCAGCAGAGACGGAGTCGAAGCCGACTACGAGCAGTACTTC	.	TRBV13	16	TRBJ2-7	.
CASSQEDRGLIEQYF	TGCGCCAGCAGCCAAGAGGACAGGGGGCTAATCGAGCAGTACTTC	TRBD1	TRBV4-1	15	TRBJ2-7	few
CASSQGDRTTYEQYF	TGCGCCAGCAGCCAAGGCGACAGGACTACCTACGAGCAGTACTTC	.	TRBV4-1	15	TRBJ2-7	.
CASSSTGGRSYEQYF	TGTGCCAGCAGCAGTACAGGGGGTAGATCCTACGAGCAGTACTTC	TRBD1	TRBV11-2	15	TRBJ2-7	.
CAVGQNTGELFF	TGTGCCGTTGGACAGAACACCGGGGAGCTGTTTTTT	.	TRBV30	12	TRBJ2-2	.
CASRLTGGLQETQYF	TGTGCCAGCAGGCTGACAGGGGGTCTACAAGAGACCCAGTACTTC	TRBD1	TRBV7-8	15	TRBJ2-5	.
CASSQDRSVADTQYF	TGCGCCAGCAGCCAAGATCGAAGCGTGGCAGATACGCAGTATTTT	.	TRBV4-1	15	TRBJ2-3	.
CASSPGERYEQFF	TGTGCCAGCAGTCCTGGGGAGCGGTATGAGCAGTTCTTC	.	TRBV27	13	TRBJ2-1	.
CAWRAPEYEQYF	TGTGCCTGGAGAGCCCCGGAATACGAGCAGTACTTC	.	TRBV30	12	TRBJ2-7	.
CASSQQILLRNEQFF	TGTGCCAGCAGCCAACAGATTCTTCTCCGGAATGAGCAGTTCTTC	.	TRBV3-1	15	TRBJ2-1	.
CASSLGLAGAYYEQYF	TGCGCCAGCAGCTTGGGACTAGCGGGAGCTTACTACGAGCAGTACTTC	TRBD2	TRBV5-1	16	TRBJ2-7	.
CASSFSADTPVADSYNEQFF	TGTGCCAGCAGTTTTTCGGCCGATACCCCGGTAGCGGACTCCTACAATGAGCAGTTCTTC	.	TRBV28	20	TRBJ2-1	.
CASSWMASGIGETQYF	TGTGCCAGCAGCTGGATGGCTAGCGGGATTGGAGAGACCCAGTACTTC	TRBD2	TRBV5-5	16	TRBJ2-5	.
CASSQDTENYGYTF	TGCGCCAGCAGCCAGGATACAGAAAACTATGGCTACACCTTC	.	TRBV4-1	14	TRBJ1-2	.
CASTRSGLGYTF	TGTGCCAGTACCAGGTCGGGGCTTGGCTACACCTTC	.	TRBV19	12	TRBJ1-2	.
CASTKTSGTEQFF	TGTGCCAGCACTAAGACTAGCGGAACAGAGCAGTTCTTC	TRBD2	TRBV14	13	TRBJ2-1	.
CASLDSGSGDEQFF	TGTGCCAGCTTGGACTCCGGGTCTGGCGATGAGCAGTTCTTC	.	TRBV2	14	TRBJ2-1	.
CASSQARVEQYF	TGTGCCAGCAGCCAAGCTCGGGTCGAGCAGTACTTC	.	TRBV14	12	TRBJ2-7	few
CSARDRSGLTNSPLHF	TGCAGTGCTAGAGATCGGTCCGGCTTAACTAATTCACCCCTCCACTTT	.	TRBV20-1	16	TRBJ1-6	few
CASSQDPSHGQGEPFEQYF	TGTGCCAGCAGCCAAGACCCTTCTCACGGACAGGGAGAACCATTCGAGCAGTACTTC	TRBD1	TRBV14	19	TRBJ2-7	.
CASSTGTANTEAFF	TGTGCCAGCAGTACCGGGACGGCGAACACTGAAGCTTTCTTT	.	TRBV6-5	14	TRBJ1-1	few
CASSLDAGTDTQYF	TGCGCCAGCAGCTTGGATGCAGGGACAGATACGCAGTATTTT	.	TRBV5-1	14	TRBJ2-3	.
CATQGTGELFF	TGTGCCACCCAGGGGACCGGGGAGCTGTTTTTT	.	TRBV19	11	TRBJ2-2	once
CASSSVTGGVTEAFF	TGTGCCAGCAGTTCCGTTACAGGGGGCGTAACTGAAGCTTTCTTT	TRBD1	TRBV27	15	TRBJ1-1	.
CAWTTGAVGYGYTF	TGTGCCTGGACCACAGGGGCGGTTGGATATGGCTACACCTTC	TRBD1	TRBV30	14	TRBJ1-2	.
CAWSPVVGGLDEQYF	TGTGCCTGGAGTCCCGTGGTAGGGGGTTTGGACGAGCAGTACTTC	.	TRBV30	15	TRBJ2-7	once
CASSAAGMTFF	TGCGCCAGCAGTGCCGCAGGGATGACTTTCTTT	.	TRBV10-1	11	TRBJ1-1	.
CASSDRKEGPWYNEQFF	TGTGCCAGCAGCGACCGGAAGGAAGGGCCGTGGTACAATGAGCAGTTCTTC	.	TRBV28	17	TRBJ2-1	.
CASSLPLAGSYNEQFF	TGCGCCAGCAGCTTGCCTCTAGCGGGCTCCTACAATGAGCAGTTCTTC	TRBD2	TRBV5-1	16	TRBJ2-1	.
CASRDRYSNQPQHF	TGTGCCAGCAGGGACCGTTATAGCAATCAGCCCCAGCATTTT	.	TRBV6-1	14	TRBJ1-5	.
CASSFPGQQETQYF	TGTGCCAGCAGTTTTCCGGGACAGCAAGAGACCCAGTACTTC	TRBD1	TRBV12-3/TRBV12-4	14	TRBJ2-5	.
CASSQGLAKHNEQFF	TGTGCCAGCAGCCAGGGACTAGCTAAGCACAATGAGCAGTTCTTC	TRBD2	TRBV6-5	15	TRBJ2-1	few
CASSPGWAGGYNEQFF	TGTGCCAGCAGCCCCGGCTGGGCGGGAGGCTACAATGAGCAGTTCTTC	TRBD2	TRBV12-3/TRBV12-4	16	TRBJ2-1	.
CSALGGTSGTDFTDTQYF	TGCAGTGCTCTGGGGGGGACTAGCGGGACCGATTTCACAGATACGCAGTATTTT	TRBD2	TRBV20-1	18	TRBJ2-3	.